The clone carrying this TCR beta chain occurred a few times. This record belongs to a study of blood T cell repertoires in COVID-19. Study-level information: Acute and convalescent COVID-19 specimens originated in the United States, Italy and Spain.

Germline lookup yields CDR1 MNHEY and CDR2 SVGAGI. Trimming cost V 5 bases and J 6 bases, with 8 bases left between them. The CDR3 is made up of 12 amino acids. The method was immunoSEQ multiplex PCR; TCRdb's version includes in-frame clones alone and lacks a portion of them. Of 70,000 to 95,000 clones listed, more than 80% were seen once; the top ten hold 20% to 25%. The chain is built from TRBV6-5 and TRBJ2-1; weak D call: TRBD1 (6 bases). The sequence was obtained from a woman aged 70-85 years with acute or convalescent COVID-19. Sequenced material: peripheral blood. DNA of the CDR3: TGTGCCAGCAGTCCAGGGGCCAATGAGCAGTTCTTC. Translated, it gives CASSPGANEQFF.